The TCR beta chain under discussion was sequenced for a study of early T cells in non-severe SARS-CoV-2 infection. Study as a whole: Unpaired chains resulted from sequencing bulk RNA of unsorted whole blood. Study results and caveats: A preference for anti-spike CD8 responses marked VDJdb matching, which missed private and CD4 specificities.

About this clonotype itself: The antigen is undetermined.

This CDR3 is built from 12 residues. V lost 5 bases, J lost 0 bases, and 3 bases lay in between. TCRdb re-derived calls from the 5' RACE reads in MiXCR, one entry per CDR3 protein. In the table there are some 28,000 distinct CDR3 sequences, about 5% of which are singletons. This clonotype was sampled from an adult who was a healthcare worker with PCR-confirmed SARS-CoV-2 infection or an uninfected control (not recorded which). Sequenced: whole blood. The chain combines TRBV12-3 or TRBV12-4 with TRBJ2-3; D unclear. The DNA for the CDR3 is TGTGCCAGCAGTCGGAGCACAGATACGCAGTATTTT. This encodes CASSRSTDTQYF.